The rows below give T cell receptor beta chains drawn from one sample of a study of beta chain features in type 1 diabetes. Measured with immunoSEQ multiplex PCR; TCRdb has only the in-frame clones, and not every one. In the table there are approximately 340,000 clones, over 12% of which are singletons. The specimen was naive CD4+ T cells from blood. The receptors were gathered from a woman aged 18-35 years in good health. The CDR3 runs from the conserved cysteine through the conserved F or W. Each record gives: J gene, V gene, CDR3 protein.

TRBJ2-1 | TRBV29-1 | CSVGGMRSYNEQFF
TRBJ2-3 | TRBV6-1 | CASRELGGSSTDTQYF
TRBJ1-4 | TRBV30 | CAWARQGREKLFF
TRBJ2-1 | TRBV30 | CAWSGLADNEQFF
TRBJ1-2 | TRBV6-6 | CASNLKVLEAGTF
TRBJ2-3 | TRBV9 | CASSVRTSATTDTQYF
TRBJ2-6 | TRBV18 | CASSEGRSGANVLTF
TRBJ2-1 | TRBV19 | CASFSATAFGSEQFF
TRBJ2-2 | TRBV11-2 | CASSYSGEGELFF
TRBJ2-3 | TRBV12-5 | CASGFGGRETDTQYF
TRBJ2-7 | TRBV30 | CAWKKVRTSGRVYEQYF
TRBJ2-1 | TRBV7-7 | CASSPGQGPREQFF
TRBJ2-3 | TRBV6-5 | CASSYQGRDTQYF
TRBJ1-5 | TRBV5-1 | CASSWLGGDNQPQHF